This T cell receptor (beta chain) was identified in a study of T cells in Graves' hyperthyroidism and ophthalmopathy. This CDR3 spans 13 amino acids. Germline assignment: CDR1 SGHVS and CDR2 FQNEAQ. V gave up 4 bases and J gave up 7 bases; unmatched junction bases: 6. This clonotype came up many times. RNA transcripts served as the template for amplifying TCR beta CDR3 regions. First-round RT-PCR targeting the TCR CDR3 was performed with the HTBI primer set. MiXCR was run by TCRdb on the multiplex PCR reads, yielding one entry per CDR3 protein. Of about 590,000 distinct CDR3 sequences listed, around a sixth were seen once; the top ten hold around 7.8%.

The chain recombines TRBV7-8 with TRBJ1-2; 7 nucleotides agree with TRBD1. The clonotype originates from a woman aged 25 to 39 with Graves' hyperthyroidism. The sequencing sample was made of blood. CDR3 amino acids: CASSSNTGVGYTF. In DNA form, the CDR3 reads TGTGCCAGCAGCTCGAACACAGGGGTTGGCTACACCTTC.